This paragraph reports one T cell receptor beta chain. As handled by the study authors: Reference gene primer amplification gave nucleated cell count estimates. Sequencing used immunoSEQ multiplex PCR; TCRdb keeps in-frame clones, though not all of them. That table furnishes V, J and clone size, whereas the DNA furnished D and trimming. The sample contains 200,000 to 300,000 clones, around nine tenths of which appear only once. These data originate in a study of blood T cell repertoires in COVID-19. Study-level background: The United States, Italy and Spain provided the acute and convalescent COVID-19 samples. T cells, B-cell-depleted T cells, or PBMCs supplied cDNA or gDNA.

V gave up 6 bases and J gave up 1 base; unmatched junction bases: 14. The CDR3 runs to 17 residues. CDR1 is LGHNT, CDR2 FRNRAP, per germline. This clonotype originated in a man aged 40-55 years who had recovered from COVID-19. The gene calls are TRBV12-5 and TRBJ1-1; TRBD1 matches 7 bases. Specimen: peripheral blood. The CDR3: CASGYRQGKIENTEAFF. The CDR3 nucleotides are TGTGCTAGTGGGTACCGACAGGGTAAGATTGAGAACACTGAAGCTTTCTTT.